Sequencing of this T cell receptor beta chain was carried out in a study of technical replicates of blood from several donors. Germline V gives CDR1 MGHRA, CDR2 YSYEKL. The CDR3 is made up of 15 amino acids. Trimming took 1 base from V and 5 from J; bases not matched to a gene: 4. Generated by immunoSEQ multiplex PCR, the TCRdb table keeps only in-frame clones and is missing some. The repertoire includes 65,000 to 90,000 clones, 93% of them detected once, and less than 0.3% sits in the top ten. The source material was T cells isolated from PBMCs. The TCR sequence derives from a human donor in good health. The rearrangement uses TRBV4-1 and TRBJ1-4, with TRBD1 matching 7 bases. The CDR3 DNA reads TGCGCCAGCAGCCAAGGGGACAGCCCCAATGAAAAACTGTTTTTT. Its translation is CASSQGDSPNEKLFF.